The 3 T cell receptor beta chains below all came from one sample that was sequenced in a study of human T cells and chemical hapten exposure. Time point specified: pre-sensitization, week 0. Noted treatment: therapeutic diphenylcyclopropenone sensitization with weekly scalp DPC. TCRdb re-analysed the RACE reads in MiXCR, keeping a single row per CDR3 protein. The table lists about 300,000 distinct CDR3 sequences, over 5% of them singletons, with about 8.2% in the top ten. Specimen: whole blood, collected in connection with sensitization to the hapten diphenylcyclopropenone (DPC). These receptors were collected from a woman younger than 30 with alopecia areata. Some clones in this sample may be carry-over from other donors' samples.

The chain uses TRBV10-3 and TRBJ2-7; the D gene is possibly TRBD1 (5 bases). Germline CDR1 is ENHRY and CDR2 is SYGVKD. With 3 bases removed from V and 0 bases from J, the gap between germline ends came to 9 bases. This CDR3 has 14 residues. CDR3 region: CAISEQDPSYEQYF. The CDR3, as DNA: TGTGCCATCAGTGAACAGGATCCCTCCTACGAGCAGTACTTC.

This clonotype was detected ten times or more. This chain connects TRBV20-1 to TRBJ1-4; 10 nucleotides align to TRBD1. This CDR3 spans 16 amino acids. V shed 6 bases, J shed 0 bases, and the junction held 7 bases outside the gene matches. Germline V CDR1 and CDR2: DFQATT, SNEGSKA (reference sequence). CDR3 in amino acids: CSAGQGGTSTNEKLFF. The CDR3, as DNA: TGCAGTGCCGGACAGGGGGGGACTTCAACTAATGAAAAACTGTTTTTT.

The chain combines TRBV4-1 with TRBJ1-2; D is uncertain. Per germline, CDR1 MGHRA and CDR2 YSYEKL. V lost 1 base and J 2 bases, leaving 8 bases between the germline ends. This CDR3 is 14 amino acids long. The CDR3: CASSQVSGNYGYTF. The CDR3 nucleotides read TGCGCCAGCAGCCAAGTGTCCGGGAACTATGGCTACACCTTC.